This T cell receptor beta chain was sequenced in a study of blood T cell repertoires in COVID-19. Study at large: Samples came from the United States, Italy and Spain, spanning acute and convalescent COVID-19.

This clone turned up a few times. Libraries were prepared by immunoSEQ multiplex PCR; TCRdb keeps only in-frame clonotypes and omits some of them. The profile shows around 200,000 clones, about 86% of them singletons. The length of the CDR3 is 14 residues. The V gene's germline CDR1 is WNHNN and CDR2 SYGVQD (reference sequence). V lost 4 bases, J lost 4 bases, and 8 bases lay in between. Sequenced: peripheral blood. This clonotype originated in a woman aged 60 to 75 with COVID-19, enrolled during active disease. The chain employs TRBV10-1 and TRBJ2-6; D unclear. The CDR3 reads CASSGAAGANVLTF. The CDR3 DNA reads TGCGCCAGCAGTGGGGCAGCCGGGGCCAACGTCCTGACTTTC.